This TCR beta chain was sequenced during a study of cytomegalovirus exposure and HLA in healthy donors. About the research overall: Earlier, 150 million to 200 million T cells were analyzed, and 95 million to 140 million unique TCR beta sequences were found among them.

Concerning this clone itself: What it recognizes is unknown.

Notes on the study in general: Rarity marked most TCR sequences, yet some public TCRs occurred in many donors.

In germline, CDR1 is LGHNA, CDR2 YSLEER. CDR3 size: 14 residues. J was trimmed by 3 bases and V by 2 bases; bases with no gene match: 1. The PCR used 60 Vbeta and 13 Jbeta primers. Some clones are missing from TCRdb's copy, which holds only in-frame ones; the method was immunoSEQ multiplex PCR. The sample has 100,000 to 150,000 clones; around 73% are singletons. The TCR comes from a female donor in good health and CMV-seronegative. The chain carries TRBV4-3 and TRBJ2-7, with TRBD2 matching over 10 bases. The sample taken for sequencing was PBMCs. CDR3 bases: TGCGCCAGCAGCCAACTAGCGGGAGACTACGAGCAGTACTTC. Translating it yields CASSQLAGDYEQYF.